The TCR beta chain under discussion was sequenced for a study of cytomegalovirus exposure and HLA in healthy donors. Use of 60 Vbeta and 13 Jbeta primers characterized the PCR. Clones were read by immunoSEQ multiplex PCR, and TCRdb kept only the in-frame ones, dropping some. The sample holds about 54,000 clones, about four fifths seen once. V dropped 2 bases and J dropped 4 bases, with 17 bases sitting between them. From germline, CDR1 is SQVTM and CDR2 ANQGSEA. This CDR3 has 15 amino acids. This clone has just one count. Sample: PBMCs. This sequence joins TRBV29-1 and TRBJ1-2, with D perhaps TRBD1 (5 bases). The TCR was taken from a female donor in good health and CMV-seronegative. The CDR3 here is CSVELGQGRGYGYTF. The CDR3 region has the DNA TGCAGCGTTGAATTGGGGCAGGGTAGAGGCTATGGCTACACCTTC.